This entry concerns a single T cell receptor (beta chain). V dropped 7 bases and J dropped 2 bases, with 11 bases sitting between them. There are 13 residues in the CDR3. Germline CDR1 is LNHDA and CDR2 is SQIVND (reference sequence). The sample comes from a study of cytomegalovirus exposure and HLA in healthy donors. The PCR used 60 Vbeta and 13 Jbeta primers. Method: immunoSEQ multiplex PCR; TCRdb's copy keeps in-frame clones and lacks some. The sample shows about 140,000 clones, 70% to 80% of them seen only once. Specimen: PBMCs. The chain combines TRBV19 with TRBJ1-2; D is uncertain. The TCR was taken from a female donor in good health and CMV-seronegative. The DNA of the CDR3 is TGTGCCAGTAAAATAGCCGACAACTATGGCTACACCTTC. Its translation is CASKIADNYGYTF.